A single sample is the source of the 21 T cell receptor beta chains below, sequenced in a study of cytomegalovirus exposure and HLA in healthy donors. Primers: 60 Vbeta forward and 13 Jbeta reverse. Sequencing was performed with immunoSEQ multiplex PCR; in TCRdb, only in-frame clones are kept and a portion is missing. The profile covers fewer than 40,000 clones, with about 60% appearing a single time and over 20% taken by the ten largest. The sequenced material came from PBMCs. The receptors stem from a man aged 50 to 59 in good health and CMV-seropositive.

The V and J genes are TRBV25-1 and TRBJ1-4; 9 bases fit TRBD1. CDR1 MGHDK and CDR2 SYGVNS come from the germline V gene. There are 13 residues in the CDR3. The V and J ends lost 6 bases and 11 bases, in that order; junction bases with no gene match: 7. CDR3 DNA: TGTGCCAGCAGACAGGGGGCACGAGATAAACTGTTTTTT. Translation gives CASRQGARDKLFF.

V is TRBV30 and J is TRBJ1-1; possibly TRBD1 for D (5 bases). The CDR3 runs 16 residues. The V gene lost 4 bases and the J gene lost 1 base, with 19 bases spanning the gap. In germline, CDR1 is GTSNPN, CDR2 SVGIG (reference sequence). The CDR3 protein is CAWTLYGGGGNTEAFF. For the CDR3, the DNA is TGTGCCTGGACCCTCTATGGGGGGGGAGGGAACACTGAAGCTTTCTTT.

This chain joins TRBV9 and TRBJ2-7; 7 nucleotides match TRBD2. Germline trimming cut 0 bases from V and 2 bases from J; bases unmatched to any gene: 2. Germline V lookup: CDR1 SGDLS, CDR2 YYNGEE. This CDR3 region has 14 residues. DNA for the CDR3: TGTGCCAGCAGCGTAGGGGCGGGGGCCTACGAGCAGTACTTC. Protein sequence: CASSVGAGAYEQYF.

This clone appeared once. The chain employs TRBV6-5 and TRBJ1-2; D possibly corresponds to TRBD1 (5 bases). Germline values: CDR1 MNHEY, CDR2 SVGAGI. V was trimmed by 5 bases and J by 0 bases, leaving 13 bases between them. This CDR3 has 15 residues. The DNA of the CDR3 is TGTGCCAGCAGTAAGACCGACAGAGCTAACTATGGCTACACCTTC. Translation: CASSKTDRANYGYTF.

The rearrangement uses TRBV6-5 and TRBJ1-2, with D maybe TRBD1 (6 bases). Germline CDR1 is MNHEY and CDR2 is SVGAGI. The CDR3 consists of 13 residues. The V gene lost 8 bases and the J gene lost 10 bases, with 20 bases spanning the gap. The CDR3 nucleotides are TGTGCCAGCGGTGGCGGGGGCCGCAGCGACTACACCTTC. Translation: CASGGGGRSDYTF.

The genes are TRBV5-5 and TRBJ1-1; D gene uncertain. The V and J ends lost 2 bases and 2 bases respectively, with 16 bases between them. CDR3 length: 16 residues. Germline lookup yields CDR1 SGHKS and CDR2 YYEKEE (reference sequence). The CDR3 nucleotides are TGTGCCAGCAGCTTCGACATAGTTGAGATAAACACTGAAGCTTTCTTT. It codes for CASSFDIVEINTEAFF.

The chain recombines TRBV6-1 with TRBJ1-2, with a tentative D call TRBD1 (5 bases). V lost 6 bases and J lost 0, with 11 bases in between. The germline V gene has CDR1 MNHNS and CDR2 SASEGT. The CDR3 is 14 amino acids. This CDR3 is CASSSAGANYGYTF. The CDR3 DNA reads TGTGCCAGCAGCTCCGCGGGGGCTAACTATGGCTACACCTTC.

This clone was observed a handful of times. CDR3 sequence (DNA): TGCGCCAGCAGCCAACAGACAGGGGACACCGGGGAGCTGTTTTTT. This sequence encodes CASSQQTGDTGELFF. V and J are TRBV4-3 and TRBJ2-2; TRBD1 agrees at 8 bases. CDR1 and CDR2 (germline): LGHNA, YSLEER. The CDR3 length is 15 residues. The trim removed 2 bases at V and 3 bases at J, leaving 2 bases unmatched.

This clone was seen a handful of times. J is TRBJ2-1 and V is TRBV2; D is undetermined. V was cut by 7 bases and J by 3 bases, with 4 bases left in between. Germline V CDR1 and CDR2: SNHLY, FYNNEI. The CDR3 runs 11 residues. In DNA form, the CDR3 reads TGTGCCAGCACTCGCTACAATGAGCAGTTCTTC. Amino acids: CASTRYNEQFF.

This clone was seen a single time. The CDR3 here is CASSFVGQGWQFF. The DNA for the CDR3 is TGTGCCAGCAGCTTCGTCGGACAGGGCTGGCAGTTCTTC. This rearrangement joins TRBV7-9 to TRBJ2-1; 8 nucleotides match TRBD1. Germline V gene data show CDR1 as SEHNR and CDR2 as FQNEAQ (reference sequence). CDR3 length: 13 residues. V dropped 3 bases and J dropped 12; count of bases not matched to a gene: 7.

The J gene is TRBJ2-2, the V gene TRBV10-2, with TRBD2 matching 7 bases. The CDR3 runs to 17 residues. Losses at the gene ends were 0 bases for V and 5 bases for J; bases not matched to a gene: 9. Germline assignment: CDR1 WSHSY and CDR2 SAAADI. DNA for the CDR3: TGCGCCAGCAGTGAGTCTACGGGAGGCTTGAGAACCGGGGAGCTGTTTTTT. This sequence encodes CASSESTGGLRTGELFF.

V usage is TRBV7-2 and J usage is TRBJ2-1, with 9 bases matching TRBD2. CDR3 length: 13 residues. The V and J ends lost 2 bases and 14 bases, in that order; junction bases with no gene match: 7. Germline values: CDR1 SGHTA, CDR2 FQGNSA. CDR3 amino acids: CASSLFSRGGEFF. The CDR3 region has the DNA TGTGCCAGCAGCTTATTTTCGCGGGGGGGCGAGTTCTTC.

The chain carries TRBV6-1 and TRBJ2-5, with 7 bases aligning to TRBD2. The CDR3 extends over 13 amino acids. Germline CDR1 MNHNS, CDR2 SASEGT. V shed 8 bases, J shed 5 bases, and the junction held 8 bases outside the gene matches. DNA of the CDR3: TGTGCCAGCGGGGCGGGAGTAGTGGAGACCCAGTACTTC. Residues: CASGAGVVETQYF.

The chain couples TRBV18 to TRBJ2-7; TRBD2 agrees at 9 bases. The CDR3 consists of 15 residues. CDR1 is KGHSH, CDR2 LQKENI, per germline. V lost 2 bases to trimming and J lost 4 bases; unmatched junction nucleotides: 6. CDR3 nucleotides: TGTGCCAGCTCACCATCGGCGGGGGGGCAATACGAGCAGTACTTC. It yields the protein CASSPSAGGQYEQYF.

The rearrangement joins TRBV4-1 to TRBJ1-4; 10 nucleotides match TRBD1. Germline V gene lookup returns CDR1 MGHRA and CDR2 YSYEKL. After removal of 4 bases from V and 8 bases from J, the junction contained 7 bases not matched to a gene. The CDR3 has 15 amino acids. CDR3 amino acids: CASSLGTGVTEKLFF. For the CDR3, the DNA is TGCGCCAGCAGCCTAGGGACAGGGGTAACCGAAAAACTGTTTTTT.

The chain links TRBV18 to TRBJ2-1; D is perhaps TRBD1 (6 bases). Trimming left V 1 base short and J 4 bases short, with 14 bases between. The CDR3 has 16 amino acids. CDR1 is KGHSH, CDR2 LQKENI, per germline. CDR3 sequence (DNA): TGTGCCAGCTCACCACAGGGGGTAGCGACATACAATGAGCAGTTCTTC. This encodes CASSPQGVATYNEQFF.

The V and J genes are TRBV9 and TRBJ2-3, with unresolved D. The ends were cut back, 0 bases at V and 4 bases at J, with 9 bases in the middle. This CDR3 region has 14 residues. Germline values: CDR1 SGDLS, CDR2 YYNGEE. DNA of the CDR3: TGTGCCAGCAGCGTAGGAAACAGCCCAGATACGCAGTATTTT. Encoded protein: CASSVGNSPDTQYF.

The chain joins TRBV21-1 to TRBJ1-1; the table's TRBD1 call for D was not verified on the DNA. TRBV21-1 is designated a pseudogene. This CDR3 is 16 amino acids long. CDR3 sequence: CASSKGGQGADTEAFF. The CDR3 nucleotides are TGTGCCAGCAGCAAAGGGGGACAGGGGGCCGACACTGAAGCTTTCTTT.

This clone was counted a few times. The rearrangement uses TRBV2 and TRBJ1-2; possible D gene TRBD1, 6 bases. Per the germline V gene, CDR1 is SNHLY and CDR2 is FYNNEI. CDR3 length: 14 amino acids. V was clipped by 3 bases and J by 2 bases, with 10 bases between them. CDR3 bases: TGTGCCAGCAGTGACGCTCAGGGGAACTATGGCTACACCTTC. It specifies CASSDAQGNYGYTF.

The chain joins TRBV4-3 to TRBJ2-3; D may be TRBD2 (5 bases). The CDR3 consists of 17 residues. Per germline, CDR1 LGHNA and CDR2 YSLEER. V was clipped by 3 bases and J by 5 bases, with 21 bases between them. In DNA, the CDR3 is TGCGCCAGCAGCCAGCCCTCCGGCCTAGGAGGAGGAGATACGCAGTATTTT. It yields the protein CASSQPSGLGGGDTQYF.

This chain links TRBV7-6 with TRBJ2-1, with a weak D call TRBD2 (5 bases). Per germline, CDR1 SGHVS and CDR2 FNYEAQ. The V and J ends lost 1 base and 1 base respectively, with 14 bases between them. The CDR3 has 17 amino acids. The CDR3 region is CASSLGPLRGSYNEQFF. The CDR3 DNA reads TGTGCCAGCAGCTTAGGCCCTCTCCGCGGGTCCTACAATGAGCAGTTCTTC.